This T cell receptor beta chain derives from a study of blood T cell repertoires in COVID-19. Study context: Whether acute or convalescent, the COVID-19 samples came from the United States, Italy and Spain.

Authors' processing steps: Estimates of nucleated cell counts were drawn from the amplification of reference gene primers. Generated by immunoSEQ multiplex PCR, the TCRdb table keeps only in-frame clones and is missing some. The V and J calls and clone size are taken from that table; D and trimming were inferred from the DNA. The data hold 200,000 to 300,000 clones, with approximately 81% observed a single time. Germline values: CDR1 MNHEY, CDR2 SMNVEV (reference sequence). The CDR3 sequence is 16 residues long. V lost 4 bases to trimming and J lost 7 bases; unmatched junction nucleotides: 13. Only a few counts were recorded for this clone.

This TCR came from a man between 60 and 75 years old with acute or convalescent COVID-19. The sequencing input was peripheral blood. The gene calls are TRBV27 and TRBJ2-1; 7 positions match TRBD2. Here the CDR3 DNA reads TGTGCCAGCAGTTCCTGGGGATCCTCCGGGGGGAATGAGCAGTTCTTC. This codes for CASSSWGSSGGNEQFF.